What follows describes a single T cell receptor (beta chain). The PCR employed 60 Vbeta primers together with 13 Jbeta primers. Generated by immunoSEQ multiplex PCR, the TCRdb table keeps only in-frame clones and is missing some. The table records 90,000 to 95,000 clones, approximately 81% of them present only once. These data come from a study of cytomegalovirus exposure and HLA in healthy donors. Looked up from germline, CDR1 is MNHNS and CDR2 is SASEGT. The CDR3 sequence is 15 residues long. The J segment lost 1 base and the V segment lost 5 bases, leaving 4 bases of the junction unmatched. Healthy bone marrow donors supplied every sample.

This TCR derives from a girl aged 2 to 10 in good health and CMV-seropositive. V gene TRBV6-1 combines with J gene TRBJ2-1; TRBD2 agrees at 8 bases. The sequencing sample was made of PBMCs. CDR3 protein: CASSSRGESYNEQFF. The CDR3 DNA sequence: TGTGCCAGCAGTTCGCGGGGGGAGTCCTACAATGAGCAGTTCTTC.